These T cell receptor beta chains were read from a single sample in a study of blood T cell repertoires in COVID-19. The repertoire was sequenced with immunoSEQ multiplex PCR; TCRdb's copy has only in-frame clones and lacks some. The sample has about 88,000 clones; roughly 85% are singletons. Sample: peripheral blood. The origin of the receptors is a human donor in a cohort sampled during active COVID-19. Both conserved end residues are part of each CDR3. A D gene is named only where the DNA matches it firmly. A row's size may be missing; if present it is once, few, many or a size class.

D gene: TRBD2; V gene: TRBV3-1/TRBV3-2; J gene: TRBJ2-1; CDR3 length: 14; clone size: .; CDR3 protein: CASGLAGTDNEQFF; CDR3 DNA: TGTGCCTCGGGACTAGCGGGAACAGACAATGAGCAGTTCTTC
D gene: TRBD1; V gene: TRBV28; J gene: TRBJ1-3; CDR3 length: 17; clone size: once; CDR3 protein: CASSETPTGISGNTIYF; CDR3 DNA: TGTGCCAGCAGTGAAACCCCGACAGGGATCTCTGGAAACACCATATATTTT
D gene: TRBD2; V gene: TRBV3-1/TRBV3-2; J gene: TRBJ2-3; CDR3 length: 15; clone size: .; CDR3 protein: CASSQDLAGGRRQYF; CDR3 DNA: TGTGCCAGCAGCCAAGATCTAGCGGGGGGGCGGAGGCAGTATTTT
D gene: TRBD1; V gene: TRBV12-3/TRBV12-4; J gene: TRBJ1-4; CDR3 length: 13; clone size: few; CDR3 protein: CASSRQGNEKLFF; CDR3 DNA: TGTGCCAGCAGTCGACAGGGGAATGAAAAACTGTTTTTT
D gene: .; V gene: TRBV9; J gene: TRBJ2-2; CDR3 length: 23; clone size: .; CDR3 protein: CASSVEPRRGRGEGQGNTGELFF; CDR3 DNA: TGTGCCAGCAGCGTCGAACCCCGAAGGGGCAGGGGAGAGGGGCAGGGGAACACCGGGGAGCTGTTTTTT
D gene: TRBD1; V gene: TRBV11-2; J gene: TRBJ1-5; CDR3 length: 17; clone size: .; CDR3 protein: CASSQTPRGPLNQPQHF; CDR3 DNA: TGTGCCAGCAGCCAGACCCCGAGGGGGCCCCTGAATCAGCCCCAGCATTTT
D gene: TRBD1; V gene: TRBV30; J gene: TRBJ1-1; CDR3 length: 16; clone size: .; CDR3 protein: CAWSVPPGQPETEAFF; CDR3 DNA: TGTGCCTGGAGTGTACCCCCGGGACAGCCGGAGACTGAAGCTTTCTTT
D gene: TRBD2; V gene: TRBV4-3; J gene: TRBJ2-3; CDR3 length: 18; clone size: .; CDR3 protein: CASSQGGPAGRGADTQYF; CDR3 DNA: TGCGCCAGCAGCCAAGGAGGTCCAGCGGGGCGTGGGGCAGATACGCAGTATTTT
D gene: .; V gene: TRBV2; J gene: TRBJ2-2; CDR3 length: 15; clone size: .; CDR3 protein: CASSGGGANTGELFF; CDR3 DNA: TGTGCCAGCAGCGGCGGGGGCGCGAACACCGGGGAGCTGTTTTTT
D gene: .; V gene: TRBV9; J gene: TRBJ2-5; CDR3 length: 15; clone size: few; CDR3 protein: CASSVGPGVRETQYF; CDR3 DNA: TGTGCCAGCAGCGTAGGCCCAGGGGTCAGGGAGACCCAGTACTTC
D gene: .; V gene: TRBV30; J gene: TRBJ2-1; CDR3 length: 14; clone size: .; CDR3 protein: CAWGDSPSYNEQFF; CDR3 DNA: TGTGCCTGGGGTGACTCTCCCTCCTACAATGAGCAGTTCTTC
D gene: TRBD2; V gene: TRBV24-1; J gene: TRBJ2-5; CDR3 length: 16; clone size: .; CDR3 protein: CATSEGASGLQETQYF; CDR3 DNA: TGTGCCACCAGTGAAGGGGCTAGCGGACTCCAAGAGACCCAGTACTTC
D gene: .; V gene: TRBV7-9; J gene: TRBJ2-6; CDR3 length: 15; clone size: .; CDR3 protein: CASSLWGPGANVLTF; CDR3 DNA: TGTGCCAGCAGCTTATGGGGCCCTGGGGCCAACGTCCTGACTTTC